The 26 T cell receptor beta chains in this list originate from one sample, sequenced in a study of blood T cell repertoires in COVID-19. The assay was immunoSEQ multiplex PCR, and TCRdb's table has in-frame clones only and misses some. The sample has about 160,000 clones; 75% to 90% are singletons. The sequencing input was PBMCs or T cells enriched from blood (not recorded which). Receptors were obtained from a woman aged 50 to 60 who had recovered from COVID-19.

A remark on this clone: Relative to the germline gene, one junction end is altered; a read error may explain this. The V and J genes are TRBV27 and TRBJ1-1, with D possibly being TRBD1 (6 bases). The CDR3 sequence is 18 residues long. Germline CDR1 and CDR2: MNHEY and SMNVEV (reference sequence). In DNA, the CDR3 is TGTGCCAGCAGCTTATACCCCCCGGGGGGCATCCTGAACACTGAAGCTTTCTTT. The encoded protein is CASSLYPPGGILNTEAFF.

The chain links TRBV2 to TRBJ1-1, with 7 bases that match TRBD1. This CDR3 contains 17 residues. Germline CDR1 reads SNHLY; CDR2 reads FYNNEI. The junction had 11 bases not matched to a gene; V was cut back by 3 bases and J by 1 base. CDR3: CASSERLLGQTNTEAFF. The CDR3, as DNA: TGTGCCAGCAGTGAGAGGTTACTGGGACAGACGAACACTGAAGCTTTCTTT.

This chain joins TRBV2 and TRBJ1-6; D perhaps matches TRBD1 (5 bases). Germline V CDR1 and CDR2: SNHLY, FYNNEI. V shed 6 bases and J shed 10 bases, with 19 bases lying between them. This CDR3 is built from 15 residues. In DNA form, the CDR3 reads TGTGCCAGCAGAGACGCCCAGGGAATCTGGTCACCCCTCCACTTT. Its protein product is CASRDAQGIWSPLHF. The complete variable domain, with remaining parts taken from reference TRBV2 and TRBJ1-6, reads EPEVTQTPSHQVTQMGQEVILRCVPISNHLYFYWYRQILGQKVEFLVSFYNNEISEKSEIFDDQFSVERPDGSNFTLKIRSTKLEDSAMYFCASRDAQGIWSPLHFGNGTRLTVT.

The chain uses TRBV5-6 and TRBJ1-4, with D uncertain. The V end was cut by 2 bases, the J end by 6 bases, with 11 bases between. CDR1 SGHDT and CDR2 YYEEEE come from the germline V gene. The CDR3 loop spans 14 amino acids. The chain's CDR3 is CASSFQEVDEKLFF. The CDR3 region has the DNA TGTGCCAGCAGCTTTCAGGAGGTGGATGAAAAACTGTTTTTT. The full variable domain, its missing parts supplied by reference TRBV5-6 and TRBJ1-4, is DAGVTQSPTHLIKTRGQQVTLRCSPKSGHDTVSWYQQALGQGPQFIFQYYEEEERQRGNFPDRFSGHQFPNYSSELNVNALLLGDSALYLCASSFQEVDEKLFFGSGTQLSVL.

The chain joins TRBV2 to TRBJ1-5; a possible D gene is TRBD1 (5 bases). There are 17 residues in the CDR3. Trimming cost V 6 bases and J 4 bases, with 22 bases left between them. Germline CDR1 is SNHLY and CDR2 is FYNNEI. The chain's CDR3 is CASSAESGTGVNQPQHF. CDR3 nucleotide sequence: TGTGCCAGCAGCGCCGAATCCGGGACGGGAGTAAATCAGCCCCAGCATTTT.

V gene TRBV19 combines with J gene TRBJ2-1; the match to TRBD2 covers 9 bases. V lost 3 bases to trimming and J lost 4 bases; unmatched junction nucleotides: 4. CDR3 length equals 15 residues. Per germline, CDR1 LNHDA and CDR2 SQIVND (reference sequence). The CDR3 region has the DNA TGTGCCAGTAGTATCTCGGCGGGAGGGTACAATGAGCAGTTCTTC. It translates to CASSISAGGYNEQFF.

The chain's CDR3 is CASSAFGGGGEKLFF. CDR3 sequence (DNA): TGTGCCAGCAGCGCCTTCGGAGGGGGCGGGGAAAAACTGTTTTTT. The V call is TRBV9, the J call TRBJ1-4; 7 nucleotides match TRBD1. V trimming: 3 bases; J trimming: 8 bases; junction bases outside the gene matches: 10. Germline-derived CDR1 and CDR2 are SGDLS and YYNGEE. The CDR3 has 15 residues.

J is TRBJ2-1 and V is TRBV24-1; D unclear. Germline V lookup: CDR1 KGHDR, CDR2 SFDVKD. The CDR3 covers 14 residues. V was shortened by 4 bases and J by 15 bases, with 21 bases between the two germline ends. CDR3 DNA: TGTGCCACCAGTGACCCCCGGTTTAACAGAGACGCGTTCTTC. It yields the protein CATSDPRFNRDAFF.

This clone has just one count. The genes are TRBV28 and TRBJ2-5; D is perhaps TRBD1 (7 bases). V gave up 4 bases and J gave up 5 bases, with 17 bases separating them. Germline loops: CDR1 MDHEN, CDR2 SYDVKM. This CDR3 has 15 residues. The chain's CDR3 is CASSSPGQAGETQYF. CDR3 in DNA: TGTGCCAGCAGTTCCCCCGGACAGGCGGGGGAGACCCAGTACTTC.

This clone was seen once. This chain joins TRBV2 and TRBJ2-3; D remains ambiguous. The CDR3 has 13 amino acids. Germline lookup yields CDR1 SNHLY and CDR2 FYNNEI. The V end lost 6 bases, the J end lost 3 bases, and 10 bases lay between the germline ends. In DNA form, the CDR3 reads TGTGCCAGCAGGGGCATATCGACAGATACGCAGTATTTT. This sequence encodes CASRGISTDTQYF.

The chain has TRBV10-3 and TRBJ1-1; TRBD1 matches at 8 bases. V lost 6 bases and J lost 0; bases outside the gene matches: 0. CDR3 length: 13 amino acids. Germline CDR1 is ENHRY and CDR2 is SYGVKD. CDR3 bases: TGTGCCATCAGGGACAGGGTGAACACTGAAGCTTTCTTT. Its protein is CAIRDRVNTEAFF.

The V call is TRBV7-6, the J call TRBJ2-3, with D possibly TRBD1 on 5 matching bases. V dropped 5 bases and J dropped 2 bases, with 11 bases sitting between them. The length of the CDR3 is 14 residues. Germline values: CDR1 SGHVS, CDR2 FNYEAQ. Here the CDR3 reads CASSPRQTTDTQYF. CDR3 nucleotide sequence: TGTGCCAGCAGCCCCAGACAGACCACAGATACGCAGTATTTT.

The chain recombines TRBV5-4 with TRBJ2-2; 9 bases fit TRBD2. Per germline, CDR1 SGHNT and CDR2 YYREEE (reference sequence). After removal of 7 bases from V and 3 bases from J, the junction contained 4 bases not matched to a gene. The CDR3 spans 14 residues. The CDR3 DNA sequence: TGTGCCAGCCAGCGGGGGGTCGACACCGGGGAGCTGTTTTTT. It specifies CASQRGVDTGELFF.

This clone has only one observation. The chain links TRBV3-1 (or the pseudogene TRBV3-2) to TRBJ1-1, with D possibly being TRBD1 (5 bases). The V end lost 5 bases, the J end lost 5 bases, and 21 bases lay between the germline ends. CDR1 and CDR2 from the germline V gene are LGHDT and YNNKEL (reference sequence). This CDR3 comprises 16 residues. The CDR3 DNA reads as TGTGCCAGCAGCGTTACAGGCGTCAAGCGTTTAACTGAAGCTTTCTTT. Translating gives CASSVTGVKRLTEAFF.

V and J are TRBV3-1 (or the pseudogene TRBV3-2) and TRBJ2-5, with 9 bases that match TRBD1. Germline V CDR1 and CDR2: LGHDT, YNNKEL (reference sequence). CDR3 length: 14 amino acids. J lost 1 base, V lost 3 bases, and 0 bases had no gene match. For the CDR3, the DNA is TGTGCCAGCAGCCAGGGACAGGGCCAAGAGACCCAGTACTTC. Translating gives CASSQGQGQETQYF.

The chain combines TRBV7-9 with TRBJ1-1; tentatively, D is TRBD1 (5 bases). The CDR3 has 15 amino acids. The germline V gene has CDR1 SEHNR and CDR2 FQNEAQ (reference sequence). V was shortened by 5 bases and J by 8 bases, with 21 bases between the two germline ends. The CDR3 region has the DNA TGTGCCAGCAGCCCCGTTTCGGGGGGAGGAAAAGAAGCTTTCTTT. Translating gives CASSPVSGGGKEAFF. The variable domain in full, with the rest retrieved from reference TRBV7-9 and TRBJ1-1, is DTGVSQNPRHKITKRGQNVTFRCDPISEHNRLYWYRQTLGQGPEFLTYFQNEAQLEKSRLLSDRFSAERPKGSFSTLEIQRTEQGDSAMYLCASSPVSGGGKEAFFGQGTRLTVV.

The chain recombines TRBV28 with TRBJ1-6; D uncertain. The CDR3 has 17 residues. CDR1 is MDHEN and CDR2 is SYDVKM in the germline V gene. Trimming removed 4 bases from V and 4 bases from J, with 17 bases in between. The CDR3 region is CASSSGPGPKYNSPLHF. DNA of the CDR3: TGTGCCAGCAGTTCAGGTCCAGGCCCAAAGTATAATTCACCCCTCCACTTT.

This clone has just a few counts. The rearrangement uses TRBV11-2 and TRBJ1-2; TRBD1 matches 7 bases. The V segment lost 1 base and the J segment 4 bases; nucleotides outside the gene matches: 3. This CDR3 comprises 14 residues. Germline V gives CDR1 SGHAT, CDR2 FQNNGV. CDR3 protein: CASSLVGGSYGYTF. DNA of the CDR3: TGTGCCAGCAGCTTAGTAGGGGGCAGCTATGGCTACACCTTC.

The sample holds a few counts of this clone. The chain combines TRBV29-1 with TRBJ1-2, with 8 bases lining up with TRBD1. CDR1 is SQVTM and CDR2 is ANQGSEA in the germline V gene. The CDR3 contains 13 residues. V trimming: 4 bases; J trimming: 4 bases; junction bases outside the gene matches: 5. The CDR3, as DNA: TGCAGCGTTGCAGGGGGCTCGGGCTATGGCTACACCTTC. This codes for CSVAGGSGYGYTF.

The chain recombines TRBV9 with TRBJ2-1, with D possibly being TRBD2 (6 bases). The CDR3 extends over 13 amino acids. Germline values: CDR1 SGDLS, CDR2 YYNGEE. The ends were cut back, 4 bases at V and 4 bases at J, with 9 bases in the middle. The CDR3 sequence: CASSSGVYNEQFF. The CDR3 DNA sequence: TGTGCCAGCAGCTCGGGAGTATACAATGAGCAGTTCTTC.

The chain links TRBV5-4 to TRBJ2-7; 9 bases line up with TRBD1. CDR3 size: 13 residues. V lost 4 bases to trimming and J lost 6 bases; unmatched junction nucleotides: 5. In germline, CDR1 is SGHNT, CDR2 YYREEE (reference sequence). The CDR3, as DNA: TGTGCCAGCAGCATCACAGGGGGCGCCGAGCAGTACGTC. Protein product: CASSITGGAEQYV.

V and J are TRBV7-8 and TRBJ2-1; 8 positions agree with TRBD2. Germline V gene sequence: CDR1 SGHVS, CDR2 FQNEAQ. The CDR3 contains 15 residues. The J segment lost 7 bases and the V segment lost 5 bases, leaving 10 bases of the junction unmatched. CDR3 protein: CASSAPGTRLNEQFF. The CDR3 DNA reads TGTGCCAGCAGCGCCCCCGGGACTAGACTGAATGAGCAGTTCTTC.

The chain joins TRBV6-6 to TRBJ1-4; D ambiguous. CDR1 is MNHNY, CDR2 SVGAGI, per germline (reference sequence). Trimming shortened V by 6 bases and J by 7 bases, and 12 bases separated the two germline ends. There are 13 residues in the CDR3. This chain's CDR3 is CASRDAAGEKLFF. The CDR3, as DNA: TGTGCCAGCAGGGACGCCGCGGGTGAAAAACTGTTTTTT.

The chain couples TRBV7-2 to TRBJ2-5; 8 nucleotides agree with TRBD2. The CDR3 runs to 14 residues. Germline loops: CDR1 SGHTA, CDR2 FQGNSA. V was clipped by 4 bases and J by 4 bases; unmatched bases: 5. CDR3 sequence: CASSSSRGGETQYF. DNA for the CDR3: TGTGCCAGCAGCTCATCACGGGGGGGAGAGACCCAGTACTTC.

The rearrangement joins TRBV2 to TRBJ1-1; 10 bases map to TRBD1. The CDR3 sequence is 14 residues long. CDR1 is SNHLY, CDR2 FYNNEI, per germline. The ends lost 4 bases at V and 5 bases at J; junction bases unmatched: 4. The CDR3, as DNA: TGTGCCAGCAGTGGACAGGGGGCTGGAACTGAAGCTTTCTTT. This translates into CASSGQGAGTEAFF. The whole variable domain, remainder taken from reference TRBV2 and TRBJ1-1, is EPEVTQTPSHQVTQMGQEVILRCVPISNHLYFYWYRQILGQKVEFLVSFYNNEISEKSEIFDDQFSVERPDGSNFTLKIRSTKLEDSAMYFCASSGQGAGTEAFFGQGTRLTVV.

The CDR3 bases are TGTGCCAGCAGCCTTGGGGAGGTGGGATATTCACCCCTCCACTTT. Protein sequence: CASSLGEVGYSPLHF. The chain couples TRBV7-2 to TRBJ1-6; no clear D gene. The CDR3 sequence is 15 residues long. Germline loops: CDR1 SGHTA, CDR2 FQGNSA. V was cut by 5 bases and J by 8 bases, with 16 bases left in between.